This TCR beta chain was recovered during a study of T cell responses to AZD1222 COVID-19 vaccine. Study-wide points: Baseline serostatus was positive in only a handful of AZD1222 recipients. Unmutated regions of variants are reportedly targeted by nearly half of spike-specific TCRs.

On this clone itself: Antigen: not known.

Germline CDR1 reads SQVTM; CDR2 reads ANQGSEA. This CDR3 region has 11 residues. V gave up 4 bases and J gave up 6 bases, with 7 bases separating them. Some clones are missing from TCRdb's copy, which holds only in-frame ones; the method was immunoSEQ multiplex PCR. The table shows under 200,000 clones, with 88% occurring only once. The sequence derives from an adult in good health. The sequencing used peripheral blood, collected on day 0 of AZD1222 vaccination. The gene calls are TRBV29-1 and TRBJ2-4; D is undetermined. The CDR3 reads CSVVLGNIQYF. CDR3 nucleotide sequence: TGCAGCGTTGTCCTGGGAAACATTCAGTACTTC.